This T cell receptor beta chain derives from a study of blood T cell repertoires in COVID-19. At the level of the study: The United States, Italy and Spain supplied acute and convalescent COVID-19 samples.

The V end was cut by 0 bases, the J end by 4 bases, with 15 bases between. Germline lookup yields CDR1 MGHRA and CDR2 YSYEKL. This CDR3 has 16 residues. Original methodology: Amplification with reference gene primers provided the estimates of nucleated cell counts. Only in-frame clones appear in the TCRdb table, and some are missing; sequencing was by immunoSEQ multiplex PCR. V, J and clone size are those of that table, while D and trimming were read from the DNA. Of some 150,000 clones in the sample, roughly 86% are singletons; the top ten hold 8.2%. This TCR was sampled from a woman aged 60 to 75 with acute or convalescent COVID-19. The V gene is TRBV4-1, the J gene TRBJ1-2, with D maybe TRBD1 (5 bases). Sequencing used peripheral blood. Here the CDR3 DNA reads TGCGCCAGCAGCCAAGACCCGGGCAGGGAAGCCTATGGCTACACCTTC. Its translation is CASSQDPGREAYGYTF.